The 4 T cell receptor beta chains given below trace back to one sample, sequenced in a study of T cell responses to AZD1222 COVID-19 vaccine (dated by TCRdb to about 2021). The intended sense of this specimen's time point label: baseline before first vaccination. Library creation used the immunoSEQ multiplex PCR assay. Sourced from immuneACCESS, this table was stored by TCRdb with only in-frame sequences that have V and J called. A share of the clones is absent; for the studies checked, an unresolved V gene accounts for under half, and the remainder has no known explanation. This sample comprises about 150,000 clones, roughly 85% of them detected only once. The ten largest clones add up to more than 7% of the sample. The specimen was peripheral blood, collected on day 0 of AZD1222 vaccination. The receptors derive from an adult in good health.

The genes are TRBV7-8 and TRBJ1-2, with 9 bases lining up with TRBD1. After removal of 6 bases from V and 8 bases from J, the junction contained 7 bases not matched to a gene. Germline V gene sequence: CDR1 SGHVS, CDR2 FQNEAQ. CDR3 length: 13 residues. The CDR3 sequence: CASRMDRGIGYTF. The CDR3 coding sequence is TGTGCCAGCAGAATGGACAGGGGAATCGGCTACACCTTC.

The rearrangement joins TRBV1 to TRBJ2-7; whether TRBD2, the table's D call, matches the DNA was not checked. TRBV1 is an annotated pseudogene. This CDR3 region has 17 residues. The CDR3 loop is CTSSQPLGRGVNYEQYF. The CDR3 region has the DNA TGCACCAGCAGCCAACCCCTCGGGCGGGGGGTAAACTACGAGCAGTACTTC.

The chain combines TRBV6-5 with TRBJ1-5, with D unresolved. From germline, CDR1 is MNHEY and CDR2 SVGAGI. The CDR3 is 15 amino acids. V dropped 2 bases and J dropped 0 bases, with 8 bases sitting between them. Here the CDR3 reads CASSYAWNSNQPQHF. In DNA form, the CDR3 reads TGTGCCAGCAGTTACGCCTGGAATAGCAATCAGCCCCAGCATTTT.

V gene TRBV11-2 combines with J gene TRBJ2-5; TRBD2 matches 13 bases. Trimming at V came to 5 bases and at J to 0 bases, leaving 9 bases not matched to a gene. Germline-derived CDR1 and CDR2 are SGHAT and FQNNGV. This CDR3 spans 18 amino acids. The CDR3 sequence is CASSPGRLAGGNQETQYF. CDR3 coding DNA: TGTGCCAGCAGCCCGGGGAGACTAGCGGGGGGAAACCAAGAGACCCAGTACTTC. Combining the CDR3 with reference TRBV11-2 and TRBJ2-5 gives the whole variable domain EAGVAQSPRYKIIEKRQSVAFWCNPISGHATLYWYQQILGQGPKLLIQFQNNGVVDDSQLPKDRFSAERLKGVDSTLKIQPAKLEDSAVYLCASSPGRLAGGNQETQYFGPGTRLLVL.